The 13 T cell receptor beta chains reported below all come from one sample, sequenced in a study of cytomegalovirus exposure and HLA in healthy donors. Here immunoSEQ multiplex PCR was the method, and the copy in TCRdb shows in-frame clones only, minus some. Among 300,000 to 400,000 clones, roughly 88% were seen once, and the ten largest hold roughly 0.88%. The sample was PBMCs. The source of these receptors is a man aged 30-40 years in good health and CMV-seronegative.

CDR3 sequence (DNA): TGTGCCAGCAGTGGAGGACTAGCGGGGGGGCCCTGGAGGGAGACCCAGTACTTC. It specifies CASSGGLAGGPWRETQYF. The V gene is TRBV27, the J gene TRBJ2-5, with 15 bases fitting TRBD2. Per the germline V gene, CDR1 is MNHEY and CDR2 is SMNVEV (reference sequence). There are 18 residues in the CDR3. Trimming at V came to 5 bases and at J to 5 bases, leaving 12 bases not matched to a gene.

This clone was seen only once. The V and J genes are TRBV7-2 and TRBJ1-1; perhaps TRBD1 as D (5 bases). CDR3 length: 15 amino acids. Trimming took 6 bases from V and 3 from J, leaving 17 bases between them. Per the germline V gene, CDR1 is SGHTA and CDR2 is FQGNSA. The CDR3 here is CASRLRAGHYTEAFF. The CDR3 DNA reads as TGTGCCAGCAGGCTTAGGGCAGGGCACTACACTGAAGCTTTCTTT.

The rearrangement joins TRBV5-4 to TRBJ1-2; a weak D match, TRBD1 (5 bases). The CDR3 is 15 amino acids. V gave up 2 bases and J gave up 8 bases, with 19 bases separating them. Germline CDR1 is SGHNT and CDR2 is YYREEE (reference sequence). This CDR3 is CASSFQGSKLGGYTF. The CDR3 nucleotides read TGTGCCAGCAGCTTTCAGGGATCTAAGCTCGGCGGCTACACCTTC.

The gene calls are TRBV7-8 and TRBJ1-1; D might be TRBD1 (6 bases). The CDR3 contains 14 residues. Trimming removed 3 bases at V and 5 bases at J, with 13 bases between. In germline, CDR1 is SGHVS, CDR2 FQNEAQ. CDR3 loop: CASSFSRGGTEAFF. The CDR3 nucleotides are TGTGCCAGCAGCTTCTCCAGGGGCGGGACTGAAGCTTTCTTT.

This chain connects TRBV5-6 to TRBJ2-3, with TRBD1 matching 9 bases. This CDR3 is built from 15 residues. CDR1 and CDR2 (germline): SGHDT, YYEEEE. The V segment lost 5 bases and the J segment 3 bases; nucleotides outside the gene matches: 7. The CDR3 nucleotides read TGTGCCAGCAGTAACCGGGACAGGGTAACAGATACGCAGTATTTT. It yields the protein CASSNRDRVTDTQYF. Filled out from reference TRBV5-6 and TRBJ2-3, the complete variable domain reads DAGVTQSPTHLIKTRGQQVTLRCSPKSGHDTVSWYQQALGQGPQFIFQYYEEEERQRGNFPDRFSGHQFPNYSSELNVNALLLGDSALYLCASSNRDRVTDTQYFGPGTRLTVL.

The count of this clone is one. The chain uses TRBV7-9 and TRBJ1-4, with TRBD1 matching over 7 bases. J lost 0 bases, V lost 6 bases, and 7 bases had no gene match. CDR3 length: 16 residues. The germline CDR1 and CDR2 sequences are SEHNR and FQNEAQ (reference sequence). CDR3 protein: CASRGQSFATNEKLFF. As DNA, the CDR3 is TGTGCCAGCAGGGGACAGAGCTTTGCAACTAATGAAAAACTGTTTTTT.

V usage is TRBV6-6 and J usage is TRBJ2-7; 8 positions agree with TRBD1. V was clipped by 0 bases and J by 6 bases; unmatched bases: 7. Germline CDR1 is MNHNY and CDR2 is SVGAGI (reference sequence). The length of the CDR3 is 15 residues. CDR3 sequence reads: CASSYSGDRFREQYF. The CDR3 DNA reads TGTGCCAGCAGTTACTCCGGGGACAGGTTCCGCGAGCAGTACTTC.

The chain combines TRBV27 with TRBJ2-7; 9 nucleotides agree with TRBD1. CDR3 size: 15 residues. The germline V gene has CDR1 MNHEY and CDR2 SMNVEV (reference sequence). V shed 4 bases, J shed 4 bases, and the junction held 8 bases outside the gene matches. The CDR3 DNA sequence: TGTGCCAGCAGTTCCCGGGACAGGGTTTTTTACGAGCAGTACTTC. It yields the protein CASSSRDRVFYEQYF.

The rearrangement joins TRBV6-4 to TRBJ2-3; 7 positions match TRBD1. Germline V gene lookup returns CDR1 MRHNA and CDR2 SNTAGT. Trimming removed 0 bases from V and 6 bases from J; junction bases left unmatched: 9. CDR3 length equals 16 residues. CDR3 DNA: TGTGCCAGCAGTGACTCTGCAGGGGGTGACGTGGATACGCAGTATTTT. Translated: CASSDSAGGDVDTQYF.

CDR3 in amino acids: CASSRTGISPLHF. The CDR3 bases are TGTGCCAGCAGCCGGACAGGGATTTCACCCCTCCACTTT. The chain has TRBV7-9 and TRBJ1-6, with TRBD1 matching 8 bases. Germline CDR1 and CDR2: SEHNR and FQNEAQ (reference sequence). The J segment lost 9 bases and the V segment lost 5 bases, leaving 3 bases of the junction unmatched. The CDR3 sequence is 13 residues long.

The chain couples TRBV27 to TRBJ2-2, with TRBD1 as a possible D gene (5 bases). CDR1 is MNHEY, CDR2 SMNVEV, per germline (reference sequence). V lost 6 bases and J lost 4, with 9 bases in between. There are 13 residues in the CDR3. The CDR3 here is CASSLTVTGELFF. The CDR3, as DNA: TGTGCCAGCAGCCTGACAGTCACCGGGGAGCTGTTTTTT.

The CDR3 loop reads CASSLDKGPYNEQFF. Here the CDR3 DNA reads TGTGCCAGCAGCTTAGATAAGGGGCCTTACAATGAGCAGTTCTTC. V gene TRBV11-2 combines with J gene TRBJ2-1; tentative D call: TRBD1 (5 bases). Trimming left V 0 bases short and J 4 bases short, with 10 bases between. This CDR3 is built from 15 residues. Per the germline V gene, CDR1 is SGHAT and CDR2 is FQNNGV.

The chain recombines TRBV7-2 with TRBJ2-7; maybe TRBD1 (6 bases). Germline V gene sequence: CDR1 SGHTA, CDR2 FQGNSA. Trimming shortened V by 7 bases and J by 4 bases, and 11 bases separated the two germline ends. The CDR3 contains 12 residues. The CDR3 DNA reads as TGTGCCAGCACCACAGACAGGTACGAGCAGTACTTC. As protein: CASTTDRYEQYF.